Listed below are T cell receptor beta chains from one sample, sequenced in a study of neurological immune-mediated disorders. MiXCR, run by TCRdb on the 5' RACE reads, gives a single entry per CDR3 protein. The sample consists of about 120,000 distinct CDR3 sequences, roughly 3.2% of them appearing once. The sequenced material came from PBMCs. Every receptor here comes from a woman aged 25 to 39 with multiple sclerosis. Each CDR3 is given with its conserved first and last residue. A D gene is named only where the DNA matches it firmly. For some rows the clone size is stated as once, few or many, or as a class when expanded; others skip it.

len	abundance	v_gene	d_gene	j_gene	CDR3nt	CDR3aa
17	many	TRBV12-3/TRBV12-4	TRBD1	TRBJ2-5	TGTGCCAGCAGTTCGGGACAGGGGGCTCGATCAAAAGAGACCCAGTACTTC	CASSSGQGARSKETQYF
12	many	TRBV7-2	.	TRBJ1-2	TGTGCCAGCAGCTCCCGCGGGGATGGCTACACCTTC	CASSSRGDGYTF
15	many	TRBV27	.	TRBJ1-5	TGTGCCAGCAGTTTATTGGGGGAATTGAGTCAGCCCCAGCATTTT	CASSLLGELSQPQHF
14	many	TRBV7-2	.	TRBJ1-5	TGTGCCAGCAGCTTCTCAAGGGGTAGTCAGCCCCAGCATTTT	CASSFSRGSQPQHF
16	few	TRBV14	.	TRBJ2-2	TGTGCCAGCAGCCAAGATGGCGGGGTGAACACCGGGGAGCTGTTTTTT	CASSQDGGVNTGELFF
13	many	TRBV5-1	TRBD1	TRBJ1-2	TGCGCCAGCAACTGGGACAGGGGGTACGGCTACACCTTC	CASNWDRGYGYTF
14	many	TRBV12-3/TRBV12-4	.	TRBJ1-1	TGTGCCAGCAGTTTAGAGGGGAAGAACACTGAAGCTTTCTTT	CASSLEGKNTEAFF
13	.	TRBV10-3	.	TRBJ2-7	TGTGCCTCCACGGAGCAAAAGGGCTACGAGCAGTACTTC	CASTEQKGYEQYF
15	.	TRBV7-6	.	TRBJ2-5	TGTGCCAGCAGCGGTACCGGGACTTCAAAAGAGACCCAGTACTTC	CASSGTGTSKETQYF
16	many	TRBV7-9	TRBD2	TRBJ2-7	TGTGCCAGCAGCTCCGGGACTAGCGGGACCCCCTACGAGCAGTACTTC	CASSSGTSGTPYEQYF
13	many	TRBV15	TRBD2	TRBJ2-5	TGTGCCACCAGGGAGCGGGATAGAGAGACCCAGTACTTC	CATRERDRETQYF
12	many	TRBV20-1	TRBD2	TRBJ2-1	TGCAGTGCCAGACTAGCGGGGGGTGAGCAGTTCTTC	CSARLAGGEQFF
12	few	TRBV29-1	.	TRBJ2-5	TGCAGCGTTGTGGGCTTCCAAGAGACCCAGTACTTC	CSVVGFQETQYF
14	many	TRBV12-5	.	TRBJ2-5	TGTGCTAGTGGTTTGAGCGCCCTCGCAGAGACCCAGTACTTC	CASGLSALAETQYF
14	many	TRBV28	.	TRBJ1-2	TGTGCCAGCAGTTTAGCGCCAGGGGCCTATGGCTACACCTTC	CASSLAPGAYGYTF
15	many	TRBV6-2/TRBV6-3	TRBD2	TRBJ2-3	TGTGCCAGCAGTTACTCGACTAGCGGGGCAGATACGCAGTATTTT	CASSYSTSGADTQYF
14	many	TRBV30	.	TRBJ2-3	TGTGCCTGGAGTGTAGGACGGAGCACAGATACGCAGTATTTT	CAWSVGRSTDTQYF
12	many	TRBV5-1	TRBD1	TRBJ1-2	TGCGCCAGCAGCTGGGACAGGGGTGGCTACACCTTC	CASSWDRGGYTF
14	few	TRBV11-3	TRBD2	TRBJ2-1	TGTGCCAGCAGCTCGAGCGGGGCCTACAATGAGCAGTTCTTC	CASSSSGAYNEQFF
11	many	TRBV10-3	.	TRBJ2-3	TGTGCCATCAGGAGGGCAGATACGCAGTATTTT	CAIRRADTQYF
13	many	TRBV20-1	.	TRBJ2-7	TGCAGTGCATTCGCGGGACCCAGTCAGGAGCAGTACTTC	CSAFAGPSQEQYF
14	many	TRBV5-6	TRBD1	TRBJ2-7	TGTGCCAGCAACCACAGGGGCCGGTCCTACGAGCAGTACTTC	CASNHRGRSYEQYF
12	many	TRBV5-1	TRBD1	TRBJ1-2	TGCGCCAGCACGACAGGGTCCGGTGGCTACACCTTC	CASTTGSGGYTF
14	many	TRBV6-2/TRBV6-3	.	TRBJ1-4	TGTGCCAGCAGTTGGACGTCGACTAATGAAAAACTGTTTTTT	CASSWTSTNEKLFF
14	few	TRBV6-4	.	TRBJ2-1	TGTGCCAGCAGTGGGGACGGTGCCCACAATGAGCAGTTCTTC	CASSGDGAHNEQFF
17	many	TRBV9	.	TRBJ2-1	TGTGCCAGCAGCTCCACGAGGAACCGAGGGTTTTACAATGAGCAGTTCTTC	CASSSTRNRGFYNEQFF
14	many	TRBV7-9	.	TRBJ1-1	TGTGCCAGCAGCTATAGGGAGGGTCGGGGTGAAGCTTTCTTT	CASSYREGRGEAFF
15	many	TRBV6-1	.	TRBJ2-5	TGTGCCAGCAGGGCCCAGGGTGGGGGACGAGAGACCCAGTACTTC	CASRAQGGGRETQYF
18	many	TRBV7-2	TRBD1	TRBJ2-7	TGTGCCAGCAGCTTAGCGGGACAGGGGGTAACGGTACTCTACGAGCAGTACTTC	CASSLAGQGVTVLYEQYF
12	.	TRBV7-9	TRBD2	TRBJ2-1	TGTGCCAGCAGCCGCGAGCGGGGCGAGCAGTTCTTC	CASSRERGEQFF
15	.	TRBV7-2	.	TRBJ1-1	TGTGCCAGCAGTCTTACGGGAAAGGGGCGGGCTGAAGCTTTCTTT	CASSLTGKGRAEAFF
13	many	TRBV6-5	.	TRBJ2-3	TGTGCCAGCAGTTACAAAAGTGCGGATACGCAGTATTTT	CASSYKSADTQYF
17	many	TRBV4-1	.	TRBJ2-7	TGCGCCAGCAGCCCCCCAAAGGGTCAGGGAAATTCCTACGAGCAGTACTTC	CASSPPKGQGNSYEQYF
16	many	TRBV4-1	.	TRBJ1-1	TGCGCCAGCAGCCCCACAGGTCTTCGACCTAACACTGAAGCTTTCTTT	CASSPTGLRPNTEAFF
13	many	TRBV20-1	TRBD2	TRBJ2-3	TGCGCGGGGGGCCGCCATGACACAGATACGCAGTATTTT	CAGGRHDTDTQYF
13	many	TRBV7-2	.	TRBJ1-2	TGTGCCAGCAGCTCTGAGAGAAACTATGGCTACACCTTC	CASSSERNYGYTF
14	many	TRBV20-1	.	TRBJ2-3	TGCAGTGCTAGTGTGGGGACCCGCACAGATACGCAGTATTTT	CSASVGTRTDTQYF
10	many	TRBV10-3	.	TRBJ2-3	TGTGCCTCTGCCGGGACCCGACTGTATTTT	CASAGTRLYF
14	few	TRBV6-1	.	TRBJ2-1	TGTGCCAGCAGTGACGGGGGGCCGTACAATGAGCAGTTCTTC	CASSDGGPYNEQFF
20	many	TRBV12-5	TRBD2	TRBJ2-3	TGTGCTAGTGGTCTCACCCTCGGACTAGCGGGGGGCGGGGATCCAGATACGCAGTATTTT	CASGLTLGLAGGGDPDTQYF
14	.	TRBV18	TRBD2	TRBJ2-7	TGTGCCAGCTCGCCGGGACTAGGAGGGCCCGAGCAGTACTTC	CASSPGLGGPEQYF
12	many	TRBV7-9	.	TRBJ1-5	TGTGCCAGCAGCTACAGTCTTCAGCCCCAGCATTTT	CASSYSLQPQHF
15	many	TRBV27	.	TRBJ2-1	TGTGCCAGCAGTTCCCCAGGGACCTTCTACAATGAGCAGTTCTTC	CASSSPGTFYNEQFF
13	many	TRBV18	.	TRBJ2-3	TGTGCCAGCTCACCACCGAACACAGATACGCAGTATTTT	CASSPPNTDTQYF
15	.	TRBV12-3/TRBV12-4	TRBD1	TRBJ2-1	TGTGCCAGCAGTCGCGACAGGGGCTCCTACAATGAGCAGTTCTTC	CASSRDRGSYNEQFF
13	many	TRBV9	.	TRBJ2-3	TGTGCCAGCAGCCCTACACGCACAGATACGCAGTATTTT	CASSPTRTDTQYF
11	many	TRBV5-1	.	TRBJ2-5	TGCGCCAGCAGCTTAGGAGAGCCACAGTACTTC	CASSLGEPQYF
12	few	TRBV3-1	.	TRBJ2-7	TGTGCCAGCAGCCTTTTCTTGGACGAGCAGTACTTC	CASSLFLDEQYF
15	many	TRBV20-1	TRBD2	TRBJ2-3	TGCAGTGCTAGCCCCTCTAGCGGGAACACAGATACGCAGTATTTT	CSASPSSGNTDTQYF
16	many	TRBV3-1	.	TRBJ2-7	TGTGCCAGCAGCCACGGGGCCCTCTCGACCTCCTACGAGCAGTACTTC	CASSHGALSTSYEQYF
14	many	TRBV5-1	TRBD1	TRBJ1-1	TGCGCCAGCAGCCCCGCGGGACAGGGATGGTACGCTTTCTTT	CASSPAGQGWYAFF
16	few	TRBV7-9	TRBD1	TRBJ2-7	TGTGCCAGCAGCTTAAGAGGACAGGGGCCCCCCTACGAGCAGTACTTC	CASSLRGQGPPYEQYF
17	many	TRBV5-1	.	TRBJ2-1	TGCGCCAGCAGCTTGGGACAACAAAGGAGCTCCTACAATGAGCAGTTCTTC	CASSLGQQRSSYNEQFF
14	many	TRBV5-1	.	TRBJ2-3	TGCGCCAGCAGCTTGGACGTAAACACAGATACGCAGTATTTT	CASSLDVNTDTQYF